The rows below give T cell receptor beta chains drawn from one sample of a study of blood T cell repertoires in COVID-19. Repertoires were generated with immunoSEQ multiplex PCR, while TCRdb's copy carries only in-frame clones and drops some. Of some 160,000 clones listed, approximately 91% are singletons. The material sequenced was peripheral blood. These receptors were obtained from a man in his late teens or twenties with COVID-19, enrolled during active disease. The conserved cysteine and the conserved F or W are not part of the CDR3 here.

j_gene | v_gene | CDR3aa
TRBJ2-3 | TRBV28 | ASSPTTRTRADTQY
TRBJ1-1 | TRBV5-1 | ASRERTENTEAF
TRBJ1-1 | TRBV11-3 | ASRHTDRDLQSNTEAF
TRBJ2-7 | TRBV19 | ASKRGGAFSSYEQY
TRBJ2-7 | TRBV28 | ASSQGTTYEQY
TRBJ2-7 | TRBV27 | ASSLRQGAYEQY
TRBJ1-6 | TRBV19 | ASSMEIARRNSPLH
TRBJ2-7 | TRBV5-4 | ASSLGPSTSASSYEQY
TRBJ2-3 | TRBV4-3 | ASSHRLAGGSTDTQY
TRBJ2-2 | TRBV27 | ASSSLRGGTSGRWNTGELF
TRBJ2-4 | TRBV28 | ASSLTGTLAKNIQY
TRBJ1-3 | TRBV5-4 | ASSLDSSGNTIY
TRBJ2-5 | TRBV7-2 | ASSLREGTSGRETQY
TRBJ2-2 | TRBV9 | ASSPRDTGELF
TRBJ1-2 | TRBV13 | ASSLGRGSYGYT
TRBJ1-5 | TRBV19 | ASQGEVQPQH
TRBJ1-1 | TRBV25-1 | ASSEYPGNTEAF
TRBJ1-4 | TRBV5-6 | ASSWGTGGGEKLL
TRBJ1-3 | TRBV28 | ASSFLGQTLSGNTIY
TRBJ2-1 | TRBV7-2 | ASSLVGLARNEQF
TRBJ1-1 | TRBV28 | ASSLLSYTEAF
TRBJ2-7 | TRBV6-5 | ASSPNYHEQY
TRBJ2-7 | TRBV9 | ASSVAGGQREQY
TRBJ2-1 | TRBV6-5 | ASSYLKGEQF